This T cell receptor beta chain was sequenced for a study of beta chain features in type 1 diabetes. Findings and limits, study-wide: Equally in patients and controls, PCR might preferentially amplify shorter templates.

About this clone itself: Its cognate antigen is unknown.

V was cut by 0 bases and J by 3 bases, with 12 bases left in between. There are 15 residues in the CDR3. Germline V lookup: CDR1 SGDLS, CDR2 YYNGEE. TCRB transcripts that were expressed got sequenced, as all of the isolated RNA had been reverse transcribed. The table came from immunoSEQ multiplex PCR; TCRdb's copy has only in-frame clones and leaves some out. The sample contains 200,000 to 250,000 clones, approximately 11% of which appear only once. The sequence came from a man younger than 30 in good health. The V gene is TRBV9, the J gene TRBJ1-2; maybe TRBD1 (6 bases). The specimen sequenced was central memory CD4+ T cells from blood. The CDR3 reads CASSVEGTPYYGYTF. CDR3 DNA: TGTGCCAGCAGCGTAGAGGGGACACCGTACTATGGCTACACCTTC.